Listed below are T cell receptor beta chains from one sample, sequenced in a study of cytomegalovirus exposure and HLA in healthy donors. Profiled with immunoSEQ multiplex PCR; TCRdb holds only in-frame clones, not every one. This table holds some 100,000 clones, around 77% found once. Sequenced input: PBMCs. Receptor source: a man aged 50-60 years in good health and CMV-seropositive. Both conserved end residues are part of each CDR3. The size entry is marked missing in some rows and otherwise reads once, few, many or a size class.

j_call v_call clone_size cdr3_aa
TRBJ1-6 TRBV2 - CASRSDRGANSPLHF
TRBJ2-2 TRBV9 - CASNPEQTSGEFIANTGELFF
TRBJ1-5 TRBV18 - CASSPNRVNQPQHF
TRBJ2-5 TRBV13 - CASTDRDSKETQYF
TRBJ2-6 TRBV7-2 - CASSTTGHSSGANVLTF
TRBJ2-5 TRBV18 - CASSPGSQETQYF
TRBJ1-1 TRBV6-5 - CASRQGFMNTEAFF
TRBJ2-1 TRBV5-1 few CASRLAAPSDEQFF
TRBJ2-7 TRBV2 - CATRQEPHEQYF
TRBJ2-2 TRBV6-1 - CASSAGSGRALAGELFF
TRBJ2-5 TRBV11-2 - CASSLTGYFETQYF
TRBJ2-7 TRBV23-1 - CASSRTGRPYEQYF
TRBJ1-5 TRBV5-5 - CASSSGGGNQPQHF
TRBJ2-7 TRBV11-3 few CASSLDRGRYEQYF
TRBJ1-2 TRBV6-5 - CASFRGHAGGYTF
TRBJ1-1 TRBV5-1 - CASRERQGGYRDAEAFF
TRBJ1-6 TRBV18 - CASSPPSGGSYNSPLHF
TRBJ1-1 TRBV29-1 few CSVVWSTEAFF
TRBJ1-5 TRBV19 - CASSKGTANSNQPQHF
TRBJ1-1 TRBV7-9 - CASSRETGLKAFF
TRBJ2-6 TRBV5-1 - CASSSGSGANVLTF
TRBJ1-4 TRBV28 once CASSFNEFRGVNEKLFF
TRBJ2-5 TRBV5-1 - CASSLLGETQYF
TRBJ2-2 TRBV15 - CATSRDGRQPNTGELFF
TRBJ1-1 TRBV28 - CASTRGRDTEAFF
TRBJ2-5 TRBV7-7 - CASSRGLAGVSTQYF
TRBJ2-1 TRBV2 - CASSPILQVSNEQFF
TRBJ2-7 TRBV27 - CASNGFGKTGSYEQYF
TRBJ2-1 TRBV7-9 - CASSQQGTPFNEQFF
TRBJ2-7 TRBV14 once CASSLGRGGYEQYF
TRBJ1-1 TRBV4-3 - CASSQDPGLKSNTEAFF
TRBJ2-7 TRBV9 - CASSVEPTSSYEQYF
TRBJ2-1 TRBV5-1 - CASSLGIDRNEQFF
TRBJ2-1 TRBV7-2 - CASGTGGIYNEQFF
TRBJ1-5 TRBV21-1 - CASSNRGQPQHF
TRBJ1-4 TRBV5-1 - CASSSREGASEKLFF
TRBJ2-2 TRBV12-5 - CASGLVQGVTGELFF
TRBJ1-5 TRBV7-9 - CASSLGQRQPQHF
TRBJ2-7 TRBV27 - CASSLSGAIYEQYF
TRBJ2-3 TRBV16 - CASSQFEGTGFTDTQYF
TRBJ2-7 TRBV6-6 once CASSYRDTAYEQYF
TRBJ2-2 TRBV7-9 - CASSFLAGNTGELFF
TRBJ1-4 TRBV19 - CASRTTTGGSPEKLFF
TRBJ1-4 TRBV18 - CASSPYGQGTSLGKLFF
TRBJ1-1 TRBV19 - CASSIDPGTGGDTEAFF
TRBJ2-3 TRBV5-4 - CASSYGTGKDTQYF
TRBJ2-4 TRBV5-4 few CASSLALPLLAKNIQYF
TRBJ2-2 TRBV2 - CATLGQGKTGELFF
TRBJ1-2 TRBV6-5 - CASRLDRPSYGYTF
TRBJ2-7 TRBV19 - CASSIGGSTSGRSYEQYF
TRBJ1-2 TRBV29-1 - CSVIVAYGYTF
TRBJ1-1 TRBV11-2 once CASSLATGTEAFF